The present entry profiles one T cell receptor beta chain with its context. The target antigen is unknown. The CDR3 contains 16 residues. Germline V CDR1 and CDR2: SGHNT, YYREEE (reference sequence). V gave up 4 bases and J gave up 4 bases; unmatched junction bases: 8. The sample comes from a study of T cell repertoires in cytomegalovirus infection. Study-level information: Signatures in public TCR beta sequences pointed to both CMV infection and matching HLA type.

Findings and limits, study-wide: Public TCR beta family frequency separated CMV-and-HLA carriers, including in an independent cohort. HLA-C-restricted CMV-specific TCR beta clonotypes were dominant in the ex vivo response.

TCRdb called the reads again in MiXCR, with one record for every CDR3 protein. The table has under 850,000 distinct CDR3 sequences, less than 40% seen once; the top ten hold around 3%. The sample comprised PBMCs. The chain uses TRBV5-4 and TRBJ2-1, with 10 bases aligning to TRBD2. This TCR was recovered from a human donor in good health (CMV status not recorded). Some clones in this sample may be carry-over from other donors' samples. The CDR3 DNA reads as TGTGCCAGCAGCGACCGGACTAGCGGCTCTTACAATGAGCAGTTCTTC. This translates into CASSDRTSGSYNEQFF.